This TCR beta chain was sequenced for a study of T cells in Graves' hyperthyroidism and ophthalmopathy. Study-wide findings and caveats: Through a model of 13 V-J features, ophthalmopathy was separated from stable hyperthyroidism.

Regions amplified from RNA transcripts were the TCR beta CDR3 regions. TCR CDR3 underwent first-round RT-PCR with the HTBI primer set. TCRdb reprocessed the multiplex PCR reads via MiXCR and lists one record per CDR3 protein. The sample contains a few hundred thousand distinct CDR3 sequences, approximately 18% of which appear only once. Graves' hyperthyroidism without ophthalmopathy progression within 18 months was termed stable. Uncontrolled infection, other autoimmune disease, pregnancy or lactation disqualified patients from enrolment. PBMCs stemmed from less than 13 ml fresh peripheral blood. V shed 6 bases and J 3 bases; nucleotides not matched to a gene: 7. The CDR3 runs to 15 residues. The germline gives CDR1 SGHAT, CDR2 FQNNGV. This clonotype was recorded many times. Antigen specificity is unknown.

The chain links TRBV11-2 to TRBJ2-2; the match to TRBD1 covers 7 bases. The origin of this receptor is a woman aged 45-65 years with Graves' hyperthyroidism. Sequencing input: blood. CDR3 nucleotides: TGTGCCAGCAGTGCCGAGACAGGGTACACCGGGGAGCTGTTTTTT. It encodes CASSAETGYTGELFF.